The T cell receptor (beta chain) under discussion was sequenced for a study of T cells in Graves' hyperthyroidism and ophthalmopathy. Template material for amplifying TCR beta CDR3 regions consisted of RNA transcripts. The TCR CDR3 first-round RT-PCR relied on the HTBI primer set. A single record per CDR3 protein comes from TCRdb applying MiXCR to the multiplex PCR reads. The sample shows about 420,000 distinct CDR3 sequences, roughly an eighth of them seen only once. The germline CDR1 and CDR2 sequences are MNHEY and SMNVEV (reference sequence). This CDR3 is 14 amino acids long. This clonotype was seen a handful of times. At one end the junction does not follow the germline gene, possibly because of a read error. Disease duration under 2 months; hyperthyroidism patients were aged 18 to 65. Exclusion of a patient resulted from uncontrolled infection, other autoimmune disease, pregnancy or lactation. Thyroid ultrasound, orbital computed tomography, clinical symptoms, and serum thyroxine and TRAb underpinned diagnoses.

This sequence originates from a woman aged 18-29 years with Graves' hyperthyroidism. This sequence joins TRBV27 and TRBJ2-1, with D possibly matching TRBD2 (6 bases). The sequencing sample was made of blood. For the CDR3, the DNA is TGTGCCAGCAGCCTTCGACTAGAAGGCAATGCGCAGTTCTTC. It yields the protein CASSLRLEGNAQFF.